What follows describes a single T cell receptor beta chain. Its antigen remains unidentified. Investigators took roughly 10 milliliters of peripheral blood from every donor. Using a J-beta primer mix together with a sample-barcoded 5' primer, a second PCR was run for roughly 7 to 12 cycles. Tagging of each cDNA molecule was performed by a template-switch adaptor with 12 random nucleotides. TCRdb reanalysed the 5' RACE reads using MiXCR and keeps one entry per CDR3 protein. The data show about 750,000 distinct CDR3 sequences, with less than 70% seen just once and 41% held by the top ten. The data were obtained in a study of blood T cells in healthy people across ages. Findings and caveats of the study: Comparison with aged donors showed that long-lived donors had more naive CD4+ cells and higher diversity. Any conclusive comparison of naive versus antigen-experienced cells was prevented by using unsorted PBMCs.

V gave up 4 bases and J gave up 1 base; unmatched junction bases: 8. Germline assignment: CDR1 DFQATT and CDR2 SNEGSKA (reference sequence). The CDR3 spans 15 residues. Sequenced: blood. This clonotype originated in a man aged 80 or over in good health. This rearrangement joins TRBV20-1 to TRBJ1-1, with 8 bases aligning to TRBD1. This CDR3 is CSATSPGTGNTEAFF. In nucleotides, the CDR3 is TGCAGTGCTACTTCCCCCGGGACAGGGAACACTGAAGCTTTCTTT.